The rows below give T cell receptor beta chains drawn from one sample of a study of blood T cell repertoires in COVID-19. Sequenced by immunoSEQ multiplex PCR; TCRdb stores in-frame clones only, minus some. The data show some 300,000 clones, with roughly 90% seen just once and under 15% held by the top ten. The sample taken for sequencing was peripheral blood. The receptors come from a woman in her sixties or seventies with COVID-19, enrolled during active disease. Each CDR3 is given with its conserved first and last residue. The D gene is left open where the match is weak. Not every row has a clone size; where given, it reads once, few, many or a size class.

V	size	D	J	DNA	CDR3
TRBV4-1	NA	NA	TRBJ1-2	TGCGCCAGCAGCCACGGAGGGATCTATGGCTACACCTTC	CASSHGGIYGYTF
TRBV19	once	TRBD1	TRBJ2-3	TGTGCCAGTAGTCGACAGGGTACAGATACGCAGTATTTT	CASSRQGTDTQYF
TRBV6-5	NA	NA	TRBJ1-1	TGTGCCAGCACTAGGCGCCCGAACACTGAAGCTTTCTTT	CASTRRPNTEAFF
TRBV7-9	NA	TRBD2	TRBJ2-1	TGTGCCAGCAGCGCCGGGGGGGACAATGAGCAGTTCTTC	CASSAGGDNEQFF
TRBV2	once	TRBD2	TRBJ2-5	TGTGCCACCCAGACTAGCGGGGGGGCCGGGACCCAGTACTTC	CATQTSGGAGTQYF
TRBV4-1	NA	TRBD1	TRBJ1-2	TGCGCCAGCAGCCAAGACAGGACAGGGAAAGGCTACACCTTC	CASSQDRTGKGYTF
TRBV29-1	NA	NA	TRBJ1-4	TGCAGCGTTGAAGGAGGAACTAATGAAAAACTGTTTTTT	CSVEGGTNEKLFF
TRBV28	NA	NA	TRBJ1-5	TGTGCCAGCAGTTTTGAACCCGGGGGTCAGCCCCAGCATTTT	CASSFEPGGQPQHF
TRBV6-4	NA	TRBD1	TRBJ2-2	TGTGCCAGCCTTCACTCGGACAGGAGGAACACCGGGGAGCTGTTTTTT	CASLHSDRRNTGELFF
TRBV30	NA	TRBD2	TRBJ2-1	TGTGCCTGGAGTTCCCCAGCGGGGGGGGTCTACAATGAGCAGTTCTTC	CAWSSPAGGVYNEQFF
TRBV13	NA	TRBD1	TRBJ2-7	TGTGCCAGCAGCCCCCGGGACAGCAGCTACGAGCAGTACTTC	CASSPRDSSYEQYF
TRBV6-5	once	NA	TRBJ1-6	TGTGCCAGCAGTAACAAGGGGATCTATAATTCACCCCTCCACTTT	CASSNKGIYNSPLHF
TRBV4-1	NA	NA	TRBJ2-1	TGCGCCAGCAGCCAAGAGGAGCAGTTAGGTGAGCAGTTCTTC	CASSQEEQLGEQFF
TRBV7-3	NA	TRBD1	TRBJ2-7	TGTGCCAGCAGCTTGGGACCGGGACAGCCTTACGAGCAGTACTTC	CASSLGPGQPYEQYF
TRBV29-1	NA	TRBD1	TRBJ2-2	TGCAGCGTCTCCAGGGGGCTTGATGACGGGGAGCTGTTTTTT	CSVSRGLDDGELFF
TRBV10-3	NA	TRBD1	TRBJ2-3	TGTGCCATCAGCACAGGGGGCGATCGAACAGATACGCAGTATTTT	CAISTGGDRTDTQYF
TRBV4-1	once	TRBD1	TRBJ2-7	TGCGCCAGCAGCCGAAGACAGGGGGCGGAGGAGCAGTACTTC	CASSRRQGAEEQYF
TRBV5-1	NA	NA	TRBJ1-2	TGCGCCAGCAGCTTGAACTTCCCTAACTATGGCTACACCTTC	CASSLNFPNYGYTF
TRBV18	NA	NA	TRBJ1-2	TGTGCCAGCTCCGGAATGCGGGTCTATGGCTACACCTTC	CASSGMRVYGYTF
TRBV4-1	NA	NA	TRBJ2-1	TGCGCCAGCAGCCAAGGACAGCTCTACAATGAGCAGTTCTTC	CASSQGQLYNEQFF
TRBV6-2/TRBV6-3	NA	NA	TRBJ1-1	TGTGCCAGCAGTCCCGGACAGACGGGAGCTTTCTTT	CASSPGQTGAFF
TRBV12-5	NA	NA	TRBJ2-2	TGTGCTAGTCACGGGGAGGCCGGGGAGCTGTTTTTT	CASHGEAGELFF